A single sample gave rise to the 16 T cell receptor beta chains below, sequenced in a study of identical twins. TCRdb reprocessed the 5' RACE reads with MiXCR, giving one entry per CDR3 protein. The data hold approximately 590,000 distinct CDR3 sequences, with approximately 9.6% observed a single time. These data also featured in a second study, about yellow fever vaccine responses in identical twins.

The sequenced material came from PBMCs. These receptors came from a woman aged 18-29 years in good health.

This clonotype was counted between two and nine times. CDR3 sequence (DNA): TGCAGTACCTATACTAGGGACTACTCCTACGAGCAGTACTTC. This translates into CSTYTRDYSYEQYF. V is TRBV20-1 and J is TRBJ2-7; 7 bases are a match to TRBD2. J gave up 0 bases and V 8 bases, and 10 bases lay outside the gene matches. The length of the CDR3 is 14 residues. Germline assignment: CDR1 DFQATT and CDR2 SNEGSKA (reference sequence).

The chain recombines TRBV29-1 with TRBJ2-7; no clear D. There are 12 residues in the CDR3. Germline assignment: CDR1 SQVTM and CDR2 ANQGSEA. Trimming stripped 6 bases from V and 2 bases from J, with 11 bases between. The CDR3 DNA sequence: TGCAGCGTGCGCGTAGTCCCCTACGAGCAGTACTTC. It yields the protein CSVRVVPYEQYF.

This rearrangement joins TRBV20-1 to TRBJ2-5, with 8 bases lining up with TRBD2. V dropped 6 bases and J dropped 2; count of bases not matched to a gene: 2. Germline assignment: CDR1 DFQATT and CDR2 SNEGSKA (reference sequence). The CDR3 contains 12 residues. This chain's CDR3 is CSAGLAQETQYF. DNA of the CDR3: TGCAGTGCAGGACTAGCTCAAGAGACCCAGTACTTC.

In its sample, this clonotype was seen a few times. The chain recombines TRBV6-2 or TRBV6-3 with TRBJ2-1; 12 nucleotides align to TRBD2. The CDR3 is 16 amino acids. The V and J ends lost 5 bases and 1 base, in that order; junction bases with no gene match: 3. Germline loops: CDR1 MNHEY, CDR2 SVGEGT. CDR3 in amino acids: CASSETSGSSYNEQFF. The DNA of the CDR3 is TGTGCCAGCAGTGAGACTAGCGGGAGTTCCTACAATGAGCAGTTCTTC.

This CDR3 is CGIRAPSPGANVLTF. In nucleotides, the CDR3 is TGCGGAATCCGGGCTCCGTCCCCTGGGGCCAACGTCCTGACTTTC. This chain joins TRBV20-1 and TRBJ2-6; D is unresolved. The CDR3 loop spans 15 amino acids. Germline-derived CDR1 and CDR2 are DFQATT and SNEGSKA (reference sequence).

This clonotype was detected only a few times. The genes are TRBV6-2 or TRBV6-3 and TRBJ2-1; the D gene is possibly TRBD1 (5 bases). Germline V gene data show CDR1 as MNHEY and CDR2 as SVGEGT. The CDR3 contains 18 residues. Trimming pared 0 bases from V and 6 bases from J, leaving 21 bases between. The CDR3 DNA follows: TGTGCCAGCAGTTACTCGCCCCCCAGGAATTCTAGGGGCAATGAGCAGTTCTTC. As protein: CASSYSPPRNSRGNEQFF.

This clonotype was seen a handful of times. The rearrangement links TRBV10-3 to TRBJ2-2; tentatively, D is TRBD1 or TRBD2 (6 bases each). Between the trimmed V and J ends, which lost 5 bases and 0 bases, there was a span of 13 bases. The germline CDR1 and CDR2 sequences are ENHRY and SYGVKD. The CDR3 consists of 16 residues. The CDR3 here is CAISSSGATNTGELFF. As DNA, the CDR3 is TGTGCCATCAGTAGTTCGGGGGCAACGAACACCGGGGAGCTGTTTTTT.

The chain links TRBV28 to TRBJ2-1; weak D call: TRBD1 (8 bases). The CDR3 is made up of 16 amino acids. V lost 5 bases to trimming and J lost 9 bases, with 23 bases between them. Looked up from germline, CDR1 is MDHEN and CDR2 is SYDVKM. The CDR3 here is CASSRIQGAPGGEQFF. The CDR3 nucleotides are TGTGCCAGCAGTCGCATCCAGGGGGCCCCGGGGGGTGAGCAGTTCTTC.

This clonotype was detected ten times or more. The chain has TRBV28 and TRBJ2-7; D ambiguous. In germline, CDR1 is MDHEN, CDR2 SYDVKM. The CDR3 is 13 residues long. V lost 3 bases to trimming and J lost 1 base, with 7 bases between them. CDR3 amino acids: CASSFPGSYEQYF. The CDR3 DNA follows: TGTGCCAGCAGTTTCCCGGGTTCCTACGAGCAGTACTTC. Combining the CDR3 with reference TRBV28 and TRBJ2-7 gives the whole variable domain DVKVTQSSRYLVKRTGEKVFLECVQDMDHENMFWYRQDPGLGLRLIYFSYDVKMKEKGDIPEGYSVSREKKERFSLILESASTNQTSMYLCASSFPGSYEQYFGPGTRLTVT.

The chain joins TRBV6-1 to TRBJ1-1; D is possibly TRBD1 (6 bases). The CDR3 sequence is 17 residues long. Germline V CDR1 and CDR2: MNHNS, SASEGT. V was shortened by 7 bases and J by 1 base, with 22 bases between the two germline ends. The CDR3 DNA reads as TGTGCCAGCATCGGCCACGGGACATCAAGAAAGAACACTGAAGCTTTCTTT. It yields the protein CASIGHGTSRKNTEAFF.

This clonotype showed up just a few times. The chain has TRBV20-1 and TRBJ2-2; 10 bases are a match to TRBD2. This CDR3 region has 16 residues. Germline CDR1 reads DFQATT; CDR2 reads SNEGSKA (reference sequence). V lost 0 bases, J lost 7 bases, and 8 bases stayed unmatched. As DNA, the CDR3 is TGCAGTGCTAGAGACCCCCTAGCGGGAGAAATCGGGGAGCTGTTTTTT. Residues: CSARDPLAGEIGELFF.

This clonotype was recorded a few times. The CDR3 sequence: CASSQVGLDETQYF. The CDR3, as DNA: TGTGCCAGCAGCCAGGTGGGACTTGATGAGACCCAGTACTTC. This chain connects TRBV4-2 to TRBJ2-5; D might be TRBD2 (6 bases). CDR3 length: 14 amino acids. Trimming left V 3 bases short and J 5 bases short, with 13 bases between. The germline V gene encodes CDR1 LGHNA and CDR2 YNFKEQ.

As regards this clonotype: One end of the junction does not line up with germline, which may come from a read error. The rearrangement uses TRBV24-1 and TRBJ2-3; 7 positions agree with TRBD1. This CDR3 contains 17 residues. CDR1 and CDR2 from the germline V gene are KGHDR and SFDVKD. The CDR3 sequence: CATSDRQGQGATDSQYF. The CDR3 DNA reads TGTGCCACCAGTGATCGACAGGGCCAGGGAGCCACAGATTCGCAGTATTTT.

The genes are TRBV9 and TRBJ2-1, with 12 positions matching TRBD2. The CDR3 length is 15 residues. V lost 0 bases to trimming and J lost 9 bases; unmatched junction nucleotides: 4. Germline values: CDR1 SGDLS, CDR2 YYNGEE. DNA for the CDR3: TGTGCCAGCAGCGTAGGGACTAGCGGGGTTGGTGAGCAGTTCTTC. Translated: CASSVGTSGVGEQFF.

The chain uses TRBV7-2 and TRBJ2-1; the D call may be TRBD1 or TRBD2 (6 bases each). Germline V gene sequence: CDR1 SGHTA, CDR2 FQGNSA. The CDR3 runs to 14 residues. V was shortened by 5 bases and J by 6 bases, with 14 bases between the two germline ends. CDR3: CASSRWGASNEQFF. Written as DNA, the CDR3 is TGTGCCAGCAGCCGTTGGGGGGCCTCCAATGAGCAGTTCTTC. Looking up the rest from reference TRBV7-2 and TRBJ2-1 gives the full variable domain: GAGVSQSPSNKVTEKGKDVELRCDPISGHTALYWYRQSLGQGLEFLIYFQGNSAPDKSGLPSDRFSAERTGGSVSTLTIQRTQQEDSAVYLCASSRWGASNEQFFGPGTRLTVL.

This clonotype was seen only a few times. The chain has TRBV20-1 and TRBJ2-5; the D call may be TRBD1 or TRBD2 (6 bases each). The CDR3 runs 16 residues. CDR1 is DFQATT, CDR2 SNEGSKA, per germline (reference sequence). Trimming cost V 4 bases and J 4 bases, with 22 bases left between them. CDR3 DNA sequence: TGCAGTGCTAACCCGGCCAGGGGAGGAGGGGCAGAGACCCAGTACTTC. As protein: CSANPARGGGAETQYF.